This TCR beta chain originates from a study of radiation and T cells in renal cell carcinoma. This table comes from immunoSEQ multiplex PCR, and its TCRdb copy is limited to in-frame clones, with some not included. Seen here are 20,000 or so clones, around 57% observed once, and the top ten hold about 20%. Treatment: treatment-naive control, cytoreductive nephrectomy. Clear cell pathology was present in this patient's renal cell carcinoma. Trimming shortened V by 4 bases and J by 1 base, and 12 bases separated the two germline ends. CDR1 is SQVTM, CDR2 ANQGSEA, per germline. CDR3 size: 14 residues. A remark on this clone: Its antigen is currently unknown.

Notes on the study in general: In nephrectomy-only tumors, top 100 clonotypes averaged approximately 40%, versus around 54% irradiated. Tumor samples were small regions of approximately 0.92 g.

This specimen consisted of tumor tissue, obtained from a patient whose treatment was nephrectomy without radiotherapy. This clonotype was sampled from a human donor with renal cell carcinoma. This chain connects TRBV29-1 to TRBJ2-3; D uncertain. CDR3 residues: CSVGTARRTDTQYF. DNA of the CDR3: TGCAGCGTTGGGACCGCGAGACGCACAGATACGCAGTATTTT.